This TCR beta chain comes out of a study of blood T cell repertoires in COVID-19. Whole-study context: Some COVID-19 samples were acute and others convalescent; all came from the United States, Italy and Spain. From T cells, B-cell-depleted T cells, or PBMCs came the material, which was cDNA or gDNA.

TCRdb's copy holds only in-frame clones and misses some; the assay was immunoSEQ multiplex PCR. The profile shows around 16,000 clones, 70% to 90% of them singletons. Germline-derived CDR1 and CDR2 are SQVTM and ANQGSEA. V trimming: 5 bases; J trimming: 5 bases; junction bases outside the gene matches: 3. This CDR3 contains 13 residues. The source material was peripheral blood. The clonotype comes from a man older than 75 with acute or convalescent COVID-19. The chain has TRBV29-1 and TRBJ2-2, with 9 bases matching TRBD1. CDR3 in amino acids: CSVPGTGTGELFF. Written as DNA, the CDR3 is TGCAGCGTTCCCGGGACAGGGACCGGGGAGCTGTTTTTT.